The 23 T cell receptor beta chains reported below all come from one sample, sequenced in a study of T cell repertoires in cytomegalovirus infection. TCRdb independently ran MiXCR on the reads; one entry per CDR3 protein. The sample includes fewer than 550,000 distinct CDR3 sequences, around 27% of them seen just once. The sequenced material came from PBMCs. The source of these receptors is a human donor in good health (CMV status not recorded). Some clones in this sample may be carry-over from other donors' samples.

J is TRBJ2-7 and V is TRBV7-2; 7 bases match TRBD1. This CDR3 contains 14 residues. V shed 0 bases and J 12 bases; nucleotides not matched to a gene: 11. Germline V gene lookup returns CDR1 SGHTA and CDR2 FQGNSA. CDR3 protein: CASSLADQGVQRYF. CDR3 bases: TGTGCCAGCAGCTTAGCAGATCAGGGGGTTCAGCGGTACTTC. Variable domain in full (rest from reference TRBV7-2 and TRBJ2-7): GAGVSQSPSNKVTEKGKDVELRCDPISGHTALYWYRQSLGQGLEFLIYFQGNSAPDKSGLPSDRFSAERTGGSVSTLTIQRTQQEDSAVYLCASSLADQGVQRYFGPGTRLTVT.

The V gene is TRBV20-1, the J gene TRBJ2-7, with 8 bases aligning to TRBD1. The trim removed 5 bases at V and 5 bases at J, leaving 8 bases unmatched. Per the germline V gene, CDR1 is DFQATT and CDR2 is SNEGSKA (reference sequence). The CDR3 contains 13 residues. The CDR3 nucleotides read TGCAGTGCTCCGCGACAGGGGAGACACGAGCAGTACTTC. This gives the protein CSAPRQGRHEQYF.

The chain recombines TRBV28 with TRBJ2-5, with D tentatively TRBD1 (6 bases). The CDR3 is 14 residues long. Germline CDR1 and CDR2: MDHEN and SYDVKM. With 5 bases removed from V and 1 base from J, the gap between germline ends came to 11 bases. The CDR3 reads CASSRGGLQETQYF. CDR3 bases: TGTGCCAGCAGTCGTGGGGGCCTCCAAGAGACCCAGTACTTC.

This clonotype came up a few times. J is TRBJ2-7 and V is TRBV12-3 or TRBV12-4; D gene ambiguous. With 3 bases removed from V and 4 bases from J, the gap between germline ends came to 10 bases. There are 13 residues in the CDR3. For the CDR3, the DNA is TGTGCCAGCAGTTTTGGCAGCTCTTACGAGCAGTACGTC. Translation: CASSFGSSYEQYV.

The chain couples TRBV12-3 or TRBV12-4 to TRBJ2-3; weak D call: TRBD2 (6 bases). The CDR3 covers 20 residues. V was cut by 5 bases and J by 2 bases, with 29 bases left in between. This CDR3 is CASSQPSDGLTGVPTDTQYF. CDR3 DNA: TGTGCCAGCAGTCAACCCTCCGATGGACTAACGGGAGTTCCCACAGATACGCAGTATTTT.

The chain couples TRBV11-3 to TRBJ2-3; D is unclear. Trimming stripped 6 bases from V and 0 bases from J, with 10 bases between. The germline V gene has CDR1 SGHNT and CDR2 YENEEA. The CDR3 loop spans 14 amino acids. The CDR3 bases are TGTGCCAGCAGAAGAGAACGCAGCACAGATACGCAGTATTTT. Its translation is CASRRERSTDTQYF.

The chain uses TRBV6-5 and TRBJ2-1; D is unresolved. V lost 0 bases to trimming and J lost 9 bases, with 15 bases between them. Germline values: CDR1 MNHEY, CDR2 SVGAGI. The CDR3 runs to 15 residues. The chain's CDR3 is CASSYSAISASEQFF. CDR3 nucleotides: TGTGCCAGCAGTTACTCGGCTATTTCCGCCAGTGAGCAGTTCTTC.

V is TRBV19 and J is TRBJ2-2; the D gene is possibly TRBD2 (6 bases). Germline loops: CDR1 LNHDA, CDR2 SQIVND (reference sequence). Trimming shortened V by 9 bases and J by 1 base, and 15 bases separated the two germline ends. The CDR3 sequence is 15 residues long. CDR3 in DNA: TGTGCCAGCCGAAAAGTAGCGGAGAACACCGGGGAGCTGTTTTTT. Protein sequence: CASRKVAENTGELFF.

This clonotype showed up just once. The V gene is TRBV14, the J gene TRBJ1-1; 11 bases fit TRBD1. The junction had 8 bases not matched to a gene; V was cut back by 2 bases and J by 3 bases. The CDR3 extends over 17 amino acids. CDR1 and CDR2 from the germline V gene are SGHDN and FVKESK. Here the CDR3 reads CASSQLRDRGRHTEAFF. As DNA, the CDR3 is TGTGCCAGCAGCCAACTCCGGGACAGGGGGAGGCACACTGAAGCTTTCTTT.

This chain links TRBV2 with TRBJ2-3, with 8 bases matching TRBD2. The CDR3 is 15 residues long. Germline CDR1 and CDR2: SNHLY and FYNNEI. The V gene end was trimmed by 2 bases and the J gene end by 5 bases; junction bases not matched to a gene: 6. In nucleotides, the CDR3 is TGTGCCAGCAGTGAACCCGGGAGGGCAGGAGATACGCAGTATTTT. Protein sequence: CASSEPGRAGDTQYF.

V usage is TRBV28 and J usage is TRBJ2-3; D is uncertain. The CDR3 runs to 12 residues. V shed 7 bases and J shed 5 bases, with 10 bases lying between them. Germline CDR1 and CDR2: MDHEN and SYDVKM. The CDR3 is CASTAGGDTQYF. In DNA form, the CDR3 reads TGTGCCAGCACCGCCGGTGGAGATACGCAGTATTTT.

About this clonotype itself: At one end the junction does not follow the germline gene, possibly because of a read error. The chain combines TRBV12-3 or TRBV12-4 with TRBJ2-2; 7 nucleotides align to TRBD1. The CDR3 extends over 15 amino acids. CDR3 sequence (DNA): TGTGCCAGCAGCTTAGGGGGCGCGGGCCTCGGGGAGCTGTTTTTT. Translation gives CASSLGGAGLGELFF.

The rearrangement joins TRBV11-2 to TRBJ2-1, with D possibly called TRBD1 or TRBD2 (5 bases each). Germline values: CDR1 SGHAT, CDR2 FQNNGV. V lost 5 bases and J 5 bases, leaving 19 bases between the germline ends. The CDR3 runs 16 residues. CDR3 loop: CASSRDLNGGNNEQFF. CDR3 coding DNA: TGTGCCAGCAGCCGGGACCTAAATGGTGGGAACAATGAGCAGTTCTTC. The complete variable domain, with remaining parts taken from reference TRBV11-2 and TRBJ2-1, reads EAGVAQSPRYKIIEKRQSVAFWCNPISGHATLYWYQQILGQGPKLLIQFQNNGVVDDSQLPKDRFSAERLKGVDSTLKIQPAKLEDSAVYLCASSRDLNGGNNEQFFGPGTRLTVL.

This chain links TRBV28 with TRBJ1-5; no clear D. Germline CDR1 reads MDHEN; CDR2 reads SYDVKM. V lost 5 bases and J lost 2, with 16 bases in between. The CDR3 has 16 residues. CDR3 sequence (DNA): TGTGCCAGCAGTCTCCGAGAGGCGGTTGGCAATCAGCCCCAGCATTTT. This translates into CASSLREAVGNQPQHF. Full variable domain (missing parts from reference TRBV28 and TRBJ1-5): DVKVTQSSRYLVKRTGEKVFLECVQDMDHENMFWYRQDPGLGLRLIYFSYDVKMKEKGDIPEGYSVSREKKERFSLILESASTNQTSMYLCASSLREAVGNQPQHFGDGTRLSIL.

This clonotype has more than one count but fewer than ten. The J gene is TRBJ2-4, the V gene TRBV7-2; weak D call: TRBD2 (5 bases). The length of the CDR3 is 11 residues. CDR1 is SGHTA and CDR2 is FQGNSA in the germline V gene. The V and J ends lost 4 bases and 8 bases respectively, with 6 bases between them. As DNA, the CDR3 is TGTGCCAGCAGCTCCGGGGACATTCAGTACTTC. This gives the protein CASSSGDIQYF.

J is TRBJ2-2 and V is TRBV19; the D is unclear. Germline CDR1 LNHDA, CDR2 SQIVND (reference sequence). CDR3 length: 13 amino acids. Trimming pared 9 bases from V and 0 bases from J, leaving 8 bases between. In nucleotides, the CDR3 is TGTGCCAGCCAGCAGCCGAACACCGGGGAGCTGTTTTTT. It is translated as CASQQPNTGELFF.

This clonotype was counted many times. The CDR3 DNA reads TGTGCCAGCAGTTCGGACAGCTATGGCTACACCTTC. This translates into CASSSDSYGYTF. The chain uses TRBV12-3 or TRBV12-4 and TRBJ1-2, with a tentative D call TRBD1 (6 bases). The length of the CDR3 is 12 residues. V lost 4 bases to trimming and J lost 4 bases, with 7 bases between them.

The V and J genes are TRBV5-4 and TRBJ2-3; 8 positions match TRBD2. Trimming cost V 3 bases and J 0 bases; bases outside gene matches: 6. This CDR3 is 16 amino acids long. Per the germline V gene, CDR1 is SGHNT and CDR2 is YYREEE (reference sequence). The CDR3 DNA is TGTGCCAGCAGCTCGGGAGCGGGGGCGAGCACAGATACGCAGTATTTT. Amino acids: CASSSGAGASTDTQYF.

This clonotype has more than one count but fewer than ten. V is TRBV25-1 and J is TRBJ1-5; 9 bases are a match to TRBD1. Germline assignment: CDR1 MGHDK and CDR2 SYGVNS. V dropped 1 base and J dropped 7; count of bases not matched to a gene: 11. The CDR3 extends over 17 amino acids. The CDR3 sequence: CASSESRPGQGSQPQHF. The CDR3 nucleotides are TGTGCCAGCAGTGAATCTCGGCCGGGACAGGGAAGCCAGCCCCAGCATTTT.

This rearrangement joins TRBV6-1 to TRBJ2-7; D remains unclear. This CDR3 region has 16 residues. Looked up from germline, CDR1 is MNHNS and CDR2 is SASEGT. Between the trimmed V and J ends, which lost 1 base and 1 base, there was a span of 14 bases. The CDR3 DNA reads as TGTGCCAGCAGTGAAGAGAAGGTGATCATATCCTACGAGCAGTACGTC. This translates into CASSEEKVIISYEQYV.

This clonotype has only one observation. The chain links TRBV12-3 or TRBV12-4 to TRBJ2-5; TRBD1 matches 7 bases. The CDR3 covers 14 residues. J lost 4 bases, V lost 7 bases, and 9 bases had no gene match. The CDR3 spells CASNLRGGLETQYF. CDR3 bases: TGTGCCAGCAACCTCCGAGGGGGCTTAGAGACCCAGTACTTC.

J is TRBJ2-7 and V is TRBV28, with 8 bases that match TRBD2. The V and J ends lost 7 bases and 0 bases, in that order; junction bases with no gene match: 8. This CDR3 spans 15 amino acids. Germline assignment: CDR1 MDHEN and CDR2 SYDVKM. DNA for the CDR3: TGTGCCAGCACCCTCGGGGGGGCGAGCTCCTACGAGCAGTACTTC. Protein: CASTLGGASSYEQYF.

V is TRBV28 and J is TRBJ2-7; the match to TRBD2 covers 7 bases. V was pared by 4 bases and J by 4 bases, with 10 bases of the junction left unmatched. This CDR3 region has 15 residues. CDR1 MDHEN and CDR2 SYDVKM come from the germline V gene. The CDR3 here is CASSSSRDYSYEQYF. The CDR3 DNA is TGTGCCAGCAGTTCATCCCGGGACTACTCTTACGAGCAGTACTTC. Combining the CDR3 with reference TRBV28 and TRBJ2-7 gives the whole variable domain DVKVTQSSRYLVKRTGEKVFLECVQDMDHENMFWYRQDPGLGLRLIYFSYDVKMKEKGDIPEGYSVSREKKERFSLILESASTNQTSMYLCASSSSRDYSYEQYFGPGTRLTVT.